This TCR beta chain was observed in a study of cytomegalovirus exposure and HLA in healthy donors (dated by TCRdb to about 2017). For the wider study: According to an earlier analysis of 550 to 750 of the donors, roughly 180 million T cells yielded roughly 110 million unique TCR beta sequences and about 300 Gb of sequence data. A later genetic analysis used genome-wide SNP genotypes for about 65% of the 666 donors, treating that subset as a discovery cohort. Of the 300 to 500 genotyped donors, 75% to 85% were placed in the genetic ancestry cluster associated with self-reported Caucasian donors. The study used immunosequencing to profile the T cell repertoires of approximately 630 subjects and linked those repertoires to cytomegalovirus serostatus. The study aimed to test whether cataloging public T cell receptors could reveal signatures of past pathogen exposure. Donor age, sex, ethnicity and CMV serostatus were compiled alongside the repertoire data. All discovery cohort repertoires had been generated on a single sequencing platform. High-throughput TCR immunosequencing, statistical association of individual TCRs with disease status, and machine learning were combined to predict cytomegalovirus infection status. Rather than using new phenotypic data, the later analysis identified candidate immune exposures from TCR beta sequences and from how often those sequences occurred across donors. Four to six DR-DQ haplotypes were handled as single units for association and clustering, since linkage in the cohort was strong. An earlier analysis of 450 to 750 of the donors used high-throughput TCR beta sequencing to judge whether each TCR beta V gene segment behaved as functional or pseudogenic. HLA typing included class I and class II loci at four-digit resolution. Among 300 to 500 genotyped donors of the cohort, an average of around 240,000 unique TCR beta nucleotide sequences was sequenced per donor, of which about 18% were non-productive. The number of donors typed differed by locus, with roughly 620-640 for A, B, C, DRB1 and DQB1, 522 for DQA1, approximately 580 for DPA1, and 400 to 490 for DPB1. About 280 gigabases of sequencing data and tens of millions of unique TCR sequences were included in an early release covering about 600 HLA-typed donors. Besides the first cohort of around 670 subjects, a separate validation cohort made up of over 95 different subjects was used. In a later analysis, previously published TCR beta repertoires from 666 donors were re-analyzed and high-resolution HLA genotyping was added so that TCR occurrence patterns could be studied. What the study reported, not specific to this receptor: Only TCR beta chains were sequenced in this cohort, and the absence of alpha or paired-chain data limited detectable features. Compared with the 666-donor mean, donors in an Asian-associated ancestry cluster had fewer N-insertions in productive TCRs, according to a later genetic analysis. Because counts were too low, seventeen rarely observed V segments, including chromosome 9 orphons, were excluded from the earlier analysis of some 540 of the donors. Cytomegalovirus status was reported to be diagnosed by the classifier with high specificity and sensitivity in both the original and validation cohorts. In the study, approximately 150 TCR beta chains were listed as associated with cytomegalovirus. Immune exposure information for the cohort was limited to CMV serostatus. Three of the identified cytomegalovirus-associated TCR beta chains were confirmed in vitro to be specific for cytomegalovirus antigens. A later analysis found that TCR association rates varied across HLA loci, with DRB1 alleles showing the most associated TCRs and HLA-C alleles the fewest. In a later analysis, most CMV-associated TCR beta chains were found to appear HLA-restricted, with HLA associations seemingly driven largely by CMV exposure. A later analysis associated 16,951 TCR beta sequences with specific HLA alleles at a false discovery rate of 0.05. A later analysis reported that several top co-occurrence clusters appeared linked to parvovirus B19, influenza, CMV and Epstein-Barr virus. A cluster of highly shared sequence variants was judged likely to represent a technical artifact of the sequencing pipeline. A further reported finding was that TCR beta sequences accurately predicted the HLA-A and HLA-B alleles for most subjects in the first cohort. Because some donors lacked HLA typing at each locus, the association tests relied only on the typed subset. An earlier analysis of several hundred of the donors showed that most TCR beta V segments appeared in productive rearrangements either about 87% or about 30% of the time, which broadly matched IMGT annotations. Strong co-occurrence of HLA alleles, especially DR and DQ, made assigning TCR associations to individual alleles difficult. Most TCR sequences were observed very rarely across donors, whereas some public TCRs were present in many individuals. Linkage disequilibrium might explain the correlated functional status among segregating V segments, but an unknown experimental factor could not be ruled out. A later genetic analysis associated a missense DCLRE1C variant with V-gene and J-gene trimming of TCR beta chains, and an independent cohort replicated the association. Presence/absence analyses assumed roughly uniform sequencing depth across donors, an assumption that may not hold. A later analysis found that HLA-associated TCR beta chains were more clonally expanded and had lower generation probabilities than equally common non-associated chains. Some IMGT-functional V segments, including TRBV6-2 and TRBV6-3, could not be told apart with the 87-base-pair reads, so those segments were excluded. The authors suggested that the approach could potentially be generalized to other disease states and immunological phenotypes.

From the germline V gene, CDR1 is SGDLS and CDR2 is YYNGEE. V sheds 3 bases and J sheds 9 bases, leaving 13 bases between their ends. Reading from cysteine to phenylalanine, the CDR3 counts 13 amino acids. Solely the CDR3 DNA is kept, with 39 bases framed from the first base. This clone was seen once. Its antigen is currently not known. Base qualities were left out, and no much larger clone turns up one base away. The method was the immunoSEQ multiplex PCR assay. For the multiplex PCR, a mixture combining 60 forward primers for TCR Vbeta segments and 13 reverse primers for TCR Jbeta segments was used. A multiplex PCR assay on genomic DNA amplified the CDR3 region of rearranged TCR beta genes. The Illumina HiSeq System was used to sequence the amplified TCR beta libraries as 87-base-pair reads. The published analysis was carried out like this. A later analysis tallied roughly 78 million unique TCR beta chains across the 550 to 850 repertoires, and approximately 9.9 million of those chains were shared by two or more donors. Raw reads were error-corrected and collapsed into unique sequences by a nearest-neighbor algorithm in which closely related sequences were merged to remove PCR and sequencing errors. V, D and J gene segments were assigned by aligning CDR3 sequences to IMGT reference sequences. Each retained sequence needed at least a six-nucleotide match to both a V gene segment and a J gene segment. Rearrangements were called productive when the CDR3 lacked stop codons and stayed in frame with V and J; all others were non-productive. CDR3 was defined according to IMGT convention as the region running from the second conserved V-encoded cysteine to the conserved J-encoded phenylalanine. In an earlier analysis of 550 to 650 of the donors, sequences lacking an unambiguous match to a single V gene segment were excluded. In an earlier analysis of some 590 of the donors, a V segment was called functional when productive rearrangements were above 56.7%, and segregating when the standard deviation between donors exceeded 5%. A statistical classification framework was built to diagnose cytomegalovirus status from the catalog of TCR beta chain sequences. V and J gene assignment, in a later analysis, came from comparing TCR nucleotide sequences with IMGT/GENE-DB human TR gene sequences. Using the TCRdist pipeline, a later analysis assigned CDR3 sequences along with most-parsimonious VDJ recombination scenarios. In a later analysis, every TCR beta chain was defined by the combination of its CDR3 amino acid sequence and its V-gene family, and reads without a unique V-gene family were dropped. As a way to deal with suspected cross-contamination and a sequencing artifact, a later analysis dropped roughly 600 nucleotide sequences that were highly shared and had low generation probability. For each public chain, a later analysis derived a clonal expansion index from normalized ranks of inferred template counts within each repertoire. In a later analysis, generation probabilities were computed using a VDJ recombination model fitted to out-of-frame rearrangements, and the results were checked against IGoR. In a later analysis, hypergeometric tests were used to score TCR-TCR, TCR-HLA and TCR-CMV co-occurrence, with a repertoire-size bias correction applied to TCR pairs. In a later analysis, false discovery rates were estimated by permuting HLA or CMV assignments 20 times. In a later analysis, co-occurring TCRs were grouped with DBSCAN, and TCRdist sequence similarity was added when clustering was performed within HLA-allele-positive subsets. Repertoires with fewer than 30,000 or more than 120,000 public chains were left out of co-occurrence clustering, as were roughly five repertoires with anomalous nucleotide sharing. Here the immuneACCESS table is served through TCRdb, limited to in-frame sequences with V and J called. Missing clones are a known gap in these copies; in checked studies unresolved V genes cover under half, and the rest lacks a known reason. The D gene and trimming were derived from the DNA, and the V and J assignments and clone size from that table. Present in this sample are 150,000 to 200,000 clones, about 85% of which were seen just once. Of the sample, approximately 1.2% is held by the ten largest clones.

The cohort consisted of 600 to 750 healthy bone marrow donors. At the time of sampling, every cohort member was nominally healthy, though immune exposures that went unrecorded were likely present. The donor tested CMV seropositive, placing the donor among the 250 to 350 seropositive members of the cohort. Every donor gave a peripheral blood sample, and the peripheral blood mononuclear cells from that sample were used for TCR beta sequencing. The Qiagen DNeasy Blood Extraction Kit was used to extract genomic DNA from the blood cell samples. The sample comprised PBMCs. The sequence derives from a man in his fifties in good health and CMV-seropositive. The sequence links TRBV9 to TRBJ2-1, with no confidently assigned D gene. CDR3 sequence: CASSAQRSGEQFF. The DNA sequence is TGTGCCAGCAGCGCGCAAAGGTCGGGTGAGCAGTTCTTC. With the portions outside the CDR3 filled from the reference TRBV9 and TRBJ2-1 genes, the complete variable region becomes DSGVTQTPKHLITATGQRVTLRCSPRSGDLSVYWYQQSLDQGLQFLIQYYNGEERAKGNILERFSAQQFPDLHSELNLSSLELGDSALYFCASSAQRSGEQFFGPGTRLTVL.